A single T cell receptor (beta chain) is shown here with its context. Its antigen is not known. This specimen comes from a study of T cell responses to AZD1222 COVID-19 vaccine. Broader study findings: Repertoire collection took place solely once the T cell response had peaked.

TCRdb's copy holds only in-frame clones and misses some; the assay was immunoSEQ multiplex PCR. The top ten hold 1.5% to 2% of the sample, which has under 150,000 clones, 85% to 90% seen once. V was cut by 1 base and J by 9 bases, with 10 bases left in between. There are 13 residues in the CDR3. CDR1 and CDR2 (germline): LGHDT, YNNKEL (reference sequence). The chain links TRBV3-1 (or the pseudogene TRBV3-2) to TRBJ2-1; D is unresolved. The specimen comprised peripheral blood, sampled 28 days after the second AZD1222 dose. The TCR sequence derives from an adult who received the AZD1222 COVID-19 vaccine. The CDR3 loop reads CASSQVSGFEQFF. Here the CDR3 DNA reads TGTGCCAGCAGCCAAGTTTCAGGTTTTGAGCAGTTCTTC.